Listed here is a single T cell receptor (beta chain). Repertoires were generated with immunoSEQ multiplex PCR, while TCRdb's copy carries only in-frame clones and drops some. The top ten clones hold about 0.013% of a sample with roughly 500,000 clones, 75% to 80% of them seen once. The V end lost 4 bases, the J end lost 8 bases, and 15 bases lay between the germline ends. Germline V gene data show CDR1 as SGHNT and CDR2 as YYREEE (reference sequence). The CDR3 length is 13 residues. This entry comes from a study of shared T cell receptors in the human thymus. These same data were also listed under a study on human thymus T cells.

The TCR was taken from a boy under three years old with a congenital heart defect. The material sequenced was thymocytes. V is TRBV5-4 and J is TRBJ1-2; D not certain. The CDR3 DNA is TGTGCCAGCAGCGCCACACGGGTCGGGGGCTACACCTTC. Protein sequence: CASSATRVGGYTF. Full variable domain (outside the CDR3, taken from reference TRBV5-4 and TRBJ1-2): ETGVTQSPTHLIKTRGQQVTLRCSSQSGHNTVSWYQQALGQGPQFIFQYYREEENGRGNFPPRFSGLQFPNYSSELNVNALELDDSALYLCASSATRVGGYTFGSGTRLTVV.